This T cell receptor (beta chain) was obtained from a study of cytomegalovirus exposure and HLA in healthy donors (dated by TCRdb to 2016 to 2017). About the study as a whole: An earlier analysis of more than 550 of the donors reported 276 Gb of sequence data and around 110 million unique TCR beta sequences obtained from about 179 million T cells. Roughly 300 gigabases of sequencing data and 70 million to 100 million unique TCR sequences were included in an early release covering around 650 HLA-typed donors. Of the roughly 390 genotyped donors, approximately 82% fell in the genetic ancestry cluster associated with self-reported Caucasian donors. The study aimed to test whether cataloging public T cell receptors could reveal signatures of past pathogen exposure. The T cell repertoires of 700 or so subjects were profiled by immunosequencing and related to cytomegalovirus serostatus. In addition to the first cohort of 666 subjects, a separate validation cohort of approximately 120 different subjects was used. To predict cytomegalovirus infection status, the study combined high-throughput TCR immunosequencing, statistical association of individual TCRs with disease status, and machine learning. A later analysis re-analyzed previously published TCR beta repertoires from 550 to 700 donors and added high-resolution HLA genotyping to study TCR occurrence patterns. The later analysis used no new phenotypic data to find candidate immune exposures, relying instead on TCR beta sequences and their occurrence across donors. An earlier analysis of about 600 of the donors used high-throughput TCR beta sequencing to judge whether each TCR beta V gene segment behaved as functional or pseudogenic. Alongside the repertoire data, information on donor age, sex, ethnicity and CMV serostatus was compiled. A later genetic analysis used genome-wide SNP genotypes for about 65% of the roughly 700 donors, treating that subset as a discovery cohort. Every repertoire in the discovery cohort had been generated on one and the same sequencing platform. Class I and class II HLA loci were covered by the typing at four-digit resolution. The number of donors typed differed by locus, with about 629-630 for A, B, C, DRB1 and DQB1, around 500 for DQA1, over 600 for DPA1, and under 490 for DPB1. Four to six DR-DQ haplotypes were handled as single units for association and clustering, since linkage in the cohort was strong. On average, about 200,000 unique TCR beta nucleotide sequences were sequenced per donor among a few hundred genotyped donors of the cohort, with roughly 19% of those sequences being non-productive. Results and caveats for the whole study, not just this receptor: Most CMV-associated TCR beta chains appeared to be HLA-restricted in a later analysis, and the HLA associations seemed to be driven largely by CMV exposure. A later analysis found that TCR association rates varied across HLA loci, with DRB1 alleles showing the most associated TCRs and HLA-C alleles the fewest. Because some donors lacked HLA typing at each locus, the association tests relied only on the typed subset. A few of the identified cytomegalovirus-associated TCR beta chains were confirmed in vitro to be specific for cytomegalovirus antigens. A group of highly shared sequence variants was considered likely to be a technical artifact of the sequencing pipeline. It was suggested by the authors that the approach could potentially be generalized to other disease states and immunological phenotypes. In this cohort, only TCR beta chains were sequenced, and detectable features were limited by the absence of alpha or paired-chain data. Correlated functional status among segregating V segments might reflect linkage disequilibrium, but an unknown experimental factor could not be ruled out. At a false discovery rate of 0.05, a later analysis linked some 17,000 TCR beta sequences to specific HLA alleles. Compared with equally common non-associated chains, HLA-associated TCR beta chains in a later analysis were more clonally expanded and had lower generation probabilities. Assigning TCR associations to individual alleles was difficult when HLA alleles, especially DR and DQ, strongly co-occurred. An association between a missense DCLRE1C variant and V-gene and J-gene trimming of TCR beta chains was found in a later genetic analysis and replicated in an independent cohort. Most TCR sequences were seen in very few donors, while some public TCRs were found in many individuals. A further reported finding was that TCR beta sequences accurately predicted the HLA-A and HLA-B alleles for most subjects in the first cohort. The study listed approximately 150 TCR beta chains as associated with cytomegalovirus. In a later genetic analysis, fewer N-insertions in productive TCRs were reported among donors in an Asian-associated ancestry cluster than the roughly 670-donor mean. The only immune exposure information available for the cohort was CMV serostatus. The presence/absence analyses assumed that sequencing depth was roughly uniform across donors, and that assumption may not be true. Several of the top co-occurrence clusters appeared to be linked to parvovirus B19, influenza, CMV and Epstein-Barr virus, according to a later analysis. In an earlier analysis of some 500 of the donors, most TCR beta V segments appeared in productive rearrangements about 87% or about 30% of the time, broadly matching IMGT annotations. Some IMGT-functional V segments, including TRBV6-2 and TRBV6-3, could not be told apart with the 87-base-pair reads, so those segments were excluded. Cytomegalovirus status was reported to be diagnosed by the classifier with high specificity and sensitivity in both the original and validation cohorts. Because counts were too low, 15 to 20 rarely observed V segments, including chromosome 9 orphons, were excluded from the earlier analysis of around 590 of the donors.

Concerning this clone: What antigen it recognizes has not been identified. In the same sample, other DNA sequences code for this CDR3.

The library relied on the immunoSEQ multiplex PCR assay. For the multiplex PCR, a mixture combining 60 forward primers for TCR Vbeta segments and 13 reverse primers for TCR Jbeta segments was used. A multiplex PCR assay on genomic DNA amplified the CDR3 region of rearranged TCR beta genes. The amplified TCR beta libraries were sequenced on the Illumina HiSeq System as 87-base-pair reads. The published analysis was carried out like this. Across the 670 or so repertoires, a later analysis counted roughly 84 million unique TCR beta chains, some 11 million of which were shared by at least two donors. Raw reads were error-corrected and collapsed into unique sequences by a nearest-neighbor algorithm in which closely related sequences were merged to remove PCR and sequencing errors. Alignment of CDR3 sequences to IMGT reference sequences was used to assign V, D and J gene segments. Each retained sequence needed at least a six-nucleotide match to both a V gene segment and a J gene segment. A rearrangement was called productive if the CDR3 had no stop codons and remained in frame with V and J, and every other rearrangement was called non-productive. CDR3 was defined by IMGT convention, running from the second conserved V-encoded cysteine to the conserved J-encoded phenylalanine. Sequences without an unambiguous match to a single V gene segment were excluded from the earlier analysis of several hundred of the donors. In an earlier analysis of several hundred of the donors, a V segment was called functional when productive rearrangements were above 56.7%, and segregating when the standard deviation between donors exceeded 5%. To diagnose cytomegalovirus status from the catalog of TCR beta chain sequences, a statistical classification framework was built. In a later analysis, V and J genes were assigned by comparing TCR nucleotide sequences against IMGT/GENE-DB human TR gene sequences. The TCRdist pipeline was used in a later analysis to assign CDR3 sequences and most-parsimonious VDJ recombination scenarios. In a later analysis, every TCR beta chain was defined by the combination of its CDR3 amino acid sequence and its V-gene family, and reads without a unique V-gene family were dropped. As a way to deal with suspected cross-contamination and a sequencing artifact, a later analysis dropped nearly 600 nucleotide sequences that were highly shared and had low generation probability. A later analysis calculated a clonal expansion index for each public chain from normalized within-repertoire ranks of inferred template counts. Generation probabilities in a later analysis came from a VDJ recombination model fitted to out-of-frame rearrangements, and those results were checked against IGoR. Hypergeometric tests were used in a later analysis to score TCR-TCR, TCR-HLA and TCR-CMV co-occurrence, with a repertoire-size bias correction applied to the TCR pairs. In a later analysis, false discovery rates were estimated by permuting HLA or CMV assignments 20 times. A later analysis grouped co-occurring TCRs with DBSCAN, adding TCRdist sequence similarity when clustering within HLA-allele-positive subsets. Repertoires with fewer than 30,000 or more than 120,000 public chains were left out of co-occurrence clustering, as were four to six repertoires with anomalous nucleotide sharing. The source is immuneACCESS, and TCRdb retained only in-frame sequences with V and J called. Part of the clones is not carried over; for the studies checked, unresolved V genes explain less than half of this, and the remainder is unexplained. V and J calls plus clone size are reproduced from that table; the DNA served to infer D and trimming. This sample's table has entries for 130,000 to 150,000 clones. The top ten hold roughly 2.7% of the sample.

The cohort consisted of 600 to 700 healthy bone marrow donors. Cohort members were all nominally healthy when sampled, although unrecorded immune exposures were likely present. The donor tested CMV seronegative, placing the donor among the roughly 400 seronegative members of the cohort. Every donor gave a peripheral blood sample, and the peripheral blood mononuclear cells from that sample were used for TCR beta sequencing. Genomic DNA was extracted from the blood cell samples with the Qiagen DNeasy Blood Extraction Kit. The germline V gene supplies CDR1 SGHTA and CDR2 FQGNSA. V gives up 1 base and J gives up 7 bases, and the segment between their germline ends measures 4 bases. Its CDR3 holds 12 amino acids, cysteine through phenylalanine. Only the CDR3 part of the read is kept: 36 bases, read in frame from the first base.

This sequence was found in a middle-aged man in good health and CMV-seronegative. Sequencing was carried out using PBMCs. The chain is encoded by TRBV7-2 joined to TRBJ2-2, with the D segment identity uncertain. The CDR3 region: CASSLELGELFF. The bases read TGTGCCAGCAGCTTAGAACTCGGGGAGCTGTTTTTT.